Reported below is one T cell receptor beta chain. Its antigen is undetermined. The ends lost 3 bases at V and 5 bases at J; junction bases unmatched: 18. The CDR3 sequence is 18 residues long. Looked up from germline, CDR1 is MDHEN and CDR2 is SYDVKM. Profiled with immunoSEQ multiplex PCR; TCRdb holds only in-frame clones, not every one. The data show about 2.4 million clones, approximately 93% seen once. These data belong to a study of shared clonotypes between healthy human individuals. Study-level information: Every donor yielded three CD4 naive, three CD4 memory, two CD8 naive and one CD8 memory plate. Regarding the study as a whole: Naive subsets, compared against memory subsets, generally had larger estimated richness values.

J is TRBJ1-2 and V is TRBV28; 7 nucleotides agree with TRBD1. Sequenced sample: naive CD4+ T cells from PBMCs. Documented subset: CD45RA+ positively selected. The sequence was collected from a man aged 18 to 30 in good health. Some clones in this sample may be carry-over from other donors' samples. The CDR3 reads CASSFIGAPGQSGYGYTF. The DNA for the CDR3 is TGTGCCAGCAGTTTTATAGGCGCTCCGGGACAGTCAGGGTATGGCTACACCTTC.